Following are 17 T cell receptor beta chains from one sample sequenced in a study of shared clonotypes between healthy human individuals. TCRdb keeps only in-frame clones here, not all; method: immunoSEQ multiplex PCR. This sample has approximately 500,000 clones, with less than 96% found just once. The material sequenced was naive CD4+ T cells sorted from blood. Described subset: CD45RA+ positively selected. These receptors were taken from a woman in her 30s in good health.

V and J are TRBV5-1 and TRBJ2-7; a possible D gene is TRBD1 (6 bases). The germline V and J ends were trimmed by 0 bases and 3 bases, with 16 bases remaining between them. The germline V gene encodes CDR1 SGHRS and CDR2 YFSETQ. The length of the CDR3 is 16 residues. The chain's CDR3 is CASSLAGTPVGYEQYF. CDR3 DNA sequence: TGCGCCAGCAGCTTGGCCGGGACACCGGTGGGCTACGAGCAGTACTTC. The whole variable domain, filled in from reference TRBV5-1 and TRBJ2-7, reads KAGVTQTPRYLIKTRGQQVTLSCSPISGHRSVSWYQQTPGQGLQFLFEYFSETQRNKGNFPGRFSGRQFSNSRSEMNVSTLELGDSALYLCASSLAGTPVGYEQYFGPGTRLTVT.

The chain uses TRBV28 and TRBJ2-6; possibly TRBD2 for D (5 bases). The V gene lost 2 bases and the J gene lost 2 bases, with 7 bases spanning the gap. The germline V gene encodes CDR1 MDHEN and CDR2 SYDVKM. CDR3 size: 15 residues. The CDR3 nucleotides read TGTGCCAGCAGTTTAGAGGGCCCTGGGGCCAACGTCCTGACTTTC. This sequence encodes CASSLEGPGANVLTF.

The CDR3 reads CASSEQGSETQYF. DNA for the CDR3: TGTGCCAGCAGTGAGCAGGGCTCAGAGACCCAGTACTTC. This rearrangement joins TRBV2 to TRBJ2-5; D possibly corresponds to TRBD1 (5 bases). The CDR3 sequence is 13 residues long. Per the germline V gene, CDR1 is SNHLY and CDR2 is FYNNEI. The ends were cut back, 3 bases at V and 4 bases at J, with 9 bases in the middle.

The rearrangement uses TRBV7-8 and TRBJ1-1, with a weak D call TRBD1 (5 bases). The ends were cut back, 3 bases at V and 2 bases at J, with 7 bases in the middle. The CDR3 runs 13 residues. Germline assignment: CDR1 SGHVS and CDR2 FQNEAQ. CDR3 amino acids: CASSFQGNTEAFF. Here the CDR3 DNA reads TGTGCCAGCAGCTTTCAGGGTAACACTGAAGCTTTCTTT.

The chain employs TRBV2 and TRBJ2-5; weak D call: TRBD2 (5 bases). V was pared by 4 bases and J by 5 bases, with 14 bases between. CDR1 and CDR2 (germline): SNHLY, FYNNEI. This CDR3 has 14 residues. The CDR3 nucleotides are TGTGCCAGCAGTGGTCGGGCGGGCGGGGAGACCCAGTACTTC. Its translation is CASSGRAGGETQYF.

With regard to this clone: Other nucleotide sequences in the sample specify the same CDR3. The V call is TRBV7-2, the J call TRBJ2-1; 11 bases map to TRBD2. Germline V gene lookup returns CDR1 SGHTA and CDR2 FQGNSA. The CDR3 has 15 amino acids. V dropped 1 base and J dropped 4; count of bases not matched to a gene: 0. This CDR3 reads CASSLGLAGYNEQFF. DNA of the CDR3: TGTGCCAGCAGCTTAGGACTAGCGGGGTACAATGAGCAGTTCTTC. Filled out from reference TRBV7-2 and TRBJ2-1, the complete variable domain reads GAGVSQSPSNKVTEKGKDVELRCDPISGHTALYWYRQSLGQGLEFLIYFQGNSAPDKSGLPSDRFSAERTGGSVSTLTIQRTQQEDSAVYLCASSLGLAGYNEQFFGPGTRLTVL.

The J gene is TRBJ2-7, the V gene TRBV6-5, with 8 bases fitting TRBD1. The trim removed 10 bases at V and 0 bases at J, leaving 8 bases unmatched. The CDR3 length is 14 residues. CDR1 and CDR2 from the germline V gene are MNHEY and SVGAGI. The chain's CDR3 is CAIRGQGSSYEQYF. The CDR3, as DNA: TGTGCCATCCGCGGACAGGGAAGCTCCTACGAGCAGTACTTC.

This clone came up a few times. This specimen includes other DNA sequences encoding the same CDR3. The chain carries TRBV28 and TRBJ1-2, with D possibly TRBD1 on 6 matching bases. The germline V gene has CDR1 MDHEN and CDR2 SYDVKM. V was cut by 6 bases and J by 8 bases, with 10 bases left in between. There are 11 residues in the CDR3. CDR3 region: CASRTGYGYTF. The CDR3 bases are TGTGCCAGCAGAACAGGGTACGGCTACACCTTC.

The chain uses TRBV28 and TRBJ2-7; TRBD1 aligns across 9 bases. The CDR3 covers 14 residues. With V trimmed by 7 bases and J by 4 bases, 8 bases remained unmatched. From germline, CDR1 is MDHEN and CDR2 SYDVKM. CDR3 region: CASKLQGAIYEQYF. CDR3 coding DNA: TGTGCCAGCAAACTACAGGGGGCGATTTACGAGCAGTACTTC.

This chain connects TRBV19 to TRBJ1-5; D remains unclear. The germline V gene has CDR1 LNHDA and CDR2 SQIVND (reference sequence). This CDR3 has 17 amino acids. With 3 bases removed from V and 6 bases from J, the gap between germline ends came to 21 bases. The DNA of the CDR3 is TGTGCCAGTAGTATTCGGGGAGTCCCCGTAGGAAGTCAGCCCCAGCATTTT. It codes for CASSIRGVPVGSQPQHF.

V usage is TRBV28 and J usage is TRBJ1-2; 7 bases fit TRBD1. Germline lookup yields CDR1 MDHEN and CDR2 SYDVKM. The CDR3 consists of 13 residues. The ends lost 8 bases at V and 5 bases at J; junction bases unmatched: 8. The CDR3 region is CASGEQGLYGYTF. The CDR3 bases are TGTGCCAGCGGGGAACAGGGGTTGTATGGCTACACCTTC.

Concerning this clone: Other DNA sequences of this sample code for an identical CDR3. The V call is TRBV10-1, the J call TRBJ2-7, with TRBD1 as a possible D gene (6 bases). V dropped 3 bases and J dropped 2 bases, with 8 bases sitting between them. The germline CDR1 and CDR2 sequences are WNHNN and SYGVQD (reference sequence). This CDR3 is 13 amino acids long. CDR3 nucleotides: TGCGCCAGCAGTGAAACAGGGCCCTACGAGCAGTACTTC. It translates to CASSETGPYEQYF.

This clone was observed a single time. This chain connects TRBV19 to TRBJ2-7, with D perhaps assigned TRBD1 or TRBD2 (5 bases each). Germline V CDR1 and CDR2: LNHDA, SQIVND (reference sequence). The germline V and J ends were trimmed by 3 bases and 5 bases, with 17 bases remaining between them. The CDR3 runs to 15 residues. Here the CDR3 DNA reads TGTGCCAGTAGTATCTTCGGTGGGACCCATGACGAGCAGTACTTC. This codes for CASSIFGGTHDEQYF.

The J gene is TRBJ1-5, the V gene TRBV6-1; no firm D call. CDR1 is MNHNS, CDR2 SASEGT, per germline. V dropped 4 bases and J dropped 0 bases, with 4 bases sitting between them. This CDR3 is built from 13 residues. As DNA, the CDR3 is TGTGCCAGCAGTGGTTATAGCAATCAGCCCCAGCATTTT. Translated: CASSGYSNQPQHF.

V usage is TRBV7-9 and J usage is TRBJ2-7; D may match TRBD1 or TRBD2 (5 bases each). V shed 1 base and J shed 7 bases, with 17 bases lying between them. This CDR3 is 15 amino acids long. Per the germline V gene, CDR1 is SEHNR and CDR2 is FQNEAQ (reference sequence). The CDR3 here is CASSLVTRGTREQYF. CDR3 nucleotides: TGTGCCAGCAGCTTAGTGACCAGAGGGACGAGGGAGCAGTACTTC.

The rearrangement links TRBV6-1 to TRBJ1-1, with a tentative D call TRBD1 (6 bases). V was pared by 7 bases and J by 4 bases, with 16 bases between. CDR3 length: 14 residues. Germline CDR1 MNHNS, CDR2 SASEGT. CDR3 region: CASMSGAQGTEAFF. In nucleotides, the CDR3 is TGTGCCAGCATGTCGGGGGCGCAGGGCACTGAAGCTTTCTTT.

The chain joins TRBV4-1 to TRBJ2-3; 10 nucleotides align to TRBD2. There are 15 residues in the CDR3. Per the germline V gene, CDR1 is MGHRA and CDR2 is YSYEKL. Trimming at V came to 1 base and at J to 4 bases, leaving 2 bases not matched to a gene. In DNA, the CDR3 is TGCGCCAGCAGCCAAGTGCTAGCGGGAGCAGATACGCAGTATTTT. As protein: CASSQVLAGADTQYF.